Described below is a single T cell receptor (beta chain) sequence and its context. Its recognized antigen is unknown. No much larger clone is present one base from it, and per-base qualities are unavailable. The germline V gene (reference sequence) specifies SEHNR as CDR1 and FQNEAQ as CDR2. V gives up 5 bases and J gives up 5 bases, and the segment between their germline ends measures 18 bases. The CDR3, cysteine through phenylalanine, is 15 amino acids long. Left in the record is the CDR3 DNA by itself, 45 bases read in frame from the first base. TCRbeta CDR3 regions were amplified from genomic DNA by means of the immunoSEQ Assay, a bias-controlled multiplex PCR. The original methods were these. The number of nucleated cells in each sample was estimated from the amplification of reference gene primers within the assay. To quantify the absolute abundance of each unique TCRbeta CDR3 rearrangement, sequence reads were collapsed and filtered. Productive Simpson clonality was computed per sample as the square root of Simpson's diversity index over productive rearrangements. TCRdb obtained this table from immuneACCESS and retained in-frame rearrangements with V and J assigned. These tables miss some clones; where compared with another copy, unresolved V genes account for less than half of the shortfall, and the remainder is unexplained. For V, J and clone size, that table is used; D and trimming come from the DNA. This sample has under 200,000 clones in its table, and just under 85% of those were observed once. In total, the top ten clones hold about 8% of the sample.

These data belong to a study of blood T cell repertoires in COVID-19 (dated by TCRdb to 2018 to 2020). Some background on the complete study: Samples covering the acute and convalescent phases of COVID-19 were provided by collaborators in the United States, Italy and Spain. The material from the prospective study consisted of cDNA or gDNA derived from T cells, B-cell-depleted T cells, or PBMCs. Subjects who had been exposed to COVID-19, were actively infected with it, or had recovered from it provided the deeply sampled blood TCRbeta repertoires that made up the dataset. A freely available public database, intended as a resource for researchers studying the immune response to SARS-CoV-2, is where the repertoires were released. The samples were drawn from the first 160 participants of the ongoing ImmuneRACE study and from 950 to 1,500 subjects provided by 6 global collaborators. The sample metadata nearly always contained a de-identified subject ID, COVID-19 status, age in years and sex. Where HLA class I and class II types were available, the types were taken from metadata supplied by the sample provider, not from assay-based typing. General findings and caveats noted by the study authors: Clinical and demographic metadata were provided uncurated, with the amount varying by source and participant.

Samples from volunteer blood donors who had recovered from COVID-19 were contributed by a second Seattle source. The collaborating institutions used their own protocols to collect whole blood in K2EDTA tubes. For TCRbeta analysis, collaborators shipped samples in one of three forms: frozen whole blood, isolated PBMCs, or DNA extracted from either of those sample types. Input material: peripheral blood. This TCR came from a middle-aged man who had recovered from COVID-19. The sequence joins TRBV7-9 to TRBJ2-5, with TRBD2 as a weak D call on 6 bases. The DNA reads TGTGCCAGCAGCCGTATTCAGGGAGGAGGGGAGACCCAGTACTTC. This yields the protein CASSRIQGGGETQYF.